These 30 T cell receptor beta chains share one sample of origin, sequenced in a study of T cells in women clearing cervical HPV infection. Method: immunoSEQ multiplex PCR; TCRdb's copy keeps in-frame clones and lacks some. The data include 25,000 to 35,000 clones; the top ten clones carry approximately 24%. Sequences were obtained from blood buffy coat. These receptors originate from a woman aged 18 to 75 with a cervical HPV16 infection that either progressed to CIN3+ or cleared (not recorded which).

About this clone: The sequence runs out 3 residues before the end of the CDR3; the remainder is reconstructed from the germline J gene. The chain is built from TRBV2 and TRBJ2-6, with 7 bases identical to TRBD1. The V segment lost 5 bases and the J segment 1 base; nucleotides outside the gene matches: 5. This CDR3 spans 16 amino acids. In germline, CDR1 is SNHLY, CDR2 FYNNEI. The covered CDR3 bases are TGTGCCAGCAGTACAGGGGTTGAGTCTGGGGCCAACGTC. Amino acids: CASSTGVESGANV. The whole CDR3 region reads CASSTGVESGANVLTF.

Concerning this clone itself: Read sequence stops 3 residues before the CDR3 end, and the germline J gene provides the missing end. The rearrangement uses TRBV19 and TRBJ1-1; D is ambiguous. The V gene's germline CDR1 is LNHDA and CDR2 SQIVND (reference sequence). This CDR3 contains 14 residues. V lost 5 bases to trimming and J lost 3 bases, with 13 bases between them. The DNA read from the CDR3 is TGTGCCAGTAGTGATCCGGGTTTAGACACTGAA. The encoded protein is CASSDPGLDTE. The CDR3, in full, reads CASSDPGLDTEAFF.

CDR3 sequence: CASSLAGHSSYEQYF. The DNA read from the CDR3 is TGCGCCAGCAGCTTGGCCGGACACTCGTCCTACGAG. This chain connects TRBV5-1 to TRBJ2-7; D perhaps matches TRBD1 (5 bases). The CDR3 end falls 3 residues outside the read, so it is completed with the germline J gene. CDR3 length equals 15 residues. Trimming took off 0 bases at V and 1 base at J, with 11 bases between the two ends. CDR1 and CDR2 from the germline V gene are SGHRS and YFSETQ.

Concerning this clone: At one of its ends the junction is not consistent with the germline gene, which may arise from a read error. Other DNA sequences in the sample encode the same CDR3. The CDR3 spells CASSPTVAGNTIYF. The covered CDR3 bases are TGTGCCAGCAGCCCTACAGTTGCTGGAAACACA. The chain links TRBV7-9 to TRBJ1-3; D not resolved. The CDR3 end lies 3 residues beyond the end of the read and is filled in from the germline J gene. The CDR3 runs to 14 residues. Germline-derived CDR1 and CDR2 are SEHNR and FQNEAQ (reference sequence).

Comments on this clone: From the germline J gene comes the end of the CDR3, since the read stops 3 residues before it. V is TRBV7-9 and J is TRBJ2-2; D might be TRBD1 (5 bases). Germline V gene sequence: CDR1 SEHNR, CDR2 FQNEAQ (reference sequence). This CDR3 has 14 residues. Trimming cost V 11 bases and J 0 bases, with 13 bases left between them. This CDR3 is CAPWGNANTGELFF. Partial CDR3 DNA: TGTGCCCCCTGGGGCAATGCGAACACCGGGGAG.

Comments on this clone: The read ends 3 residues shy of where the CDR3 ends; the end is completed using the germline J gene. The gene calls are TRBV14 and TRBJ2-1; 7 nucleotides line up with TRBD2. V was clipped by 6 bases and J by 6 bases; unmatched bases: 14. The germline gives CDR1 SGHDN, CDR2 FVKESK. CDR3 size: 16 residues. The sequenced part of the CDR3 DNA is TGTGCCAGCAGGCCCATGGGCGGGAGATGGGGCAATGAG. Its translation: CASRPMGGRWGNE. The whole CDR3 reads CASRPMGGRWGNEQFF.

Concerning this clone: Coverage ceases 3 residues before the CDR3 finishes, and the germline J gene fills in the end. This rearrangement joins TRBV7-3 to TRBJ2-2; 11 bases line up with TRBD2. J gave up 4 bases and V 4 bases, and 5 bases lay outside the gene matches. This CDR3 spans 16 amino acids. CDR1 SGHTA and CDR2 FQGTGA come from the germline V gene. The sequenced CDR3 bases are TGTGCCAGCAGCTCGGGGACTAGCGGTGGCACCGGGGAG. Its translation is CASSSGTSGGTGE. The full CDR3 sequence reads CASSSGTSGGTGELFF.

Details on this clone: Read coverage stops 3 residues before the CDR3 terminus; the germline J gene supplies the remainder. The chain uses TRBV29-1 and TRBJ2-6, with 8 bases identical to TRBD2. J lost 2 bases, V lost 4 bases, and 7 bases had no gene match. CDR1 and CDR2 from the germline V gene are SQVTM and ANQGSEA. This CDR3 comprises 16 residues. CDR3 in amino acids: CSVAVGGGTGANVLTF. The CDR3 DNA, read in part, is TGCAGCGTTGCAGTCGGCGGGGGGACTGGGGCCAACGTC. Complete variable domain (other parts from reference TRBV29-1 and TRBJ2-6): SAVISQKPSRDICQRGTSLTIQCQVDSQVTMMFWYRQQPGQSLTLIATANQGSEATYESGFVIDKFPISRPNLTFSTLTVSNMSPEDSSIYLCSVAVGGGTGANVLTFGAGSRLTVL.

About this clone: The DNA ends 3 residues before the CDR3 does, and the rest of the CDR3 is filled in from the germline J gene. Other DNA sequences in this sample translate to the same CDR3. The gene calls are TRBV30 and TRBJ1-2; possible D gene TRBD1, 6 bases. Trimming cost V 2 bases and J 4 bases, with 8 bases left between them. Germline V gives CDR1 GTSNPN, CDR2 SVGIG (reference sequence). This CDR3 has 12 residues. CDR3 loop: CAWSQGTYGYTF. The CDR3 bases that were read are TGTGCCTGGAGTCAGGGGACCTATGGC.

As to this clone: The CDR3 end is not reached by the read, which stops 3 residues before it; the germline J gene fills it in. The V call is TRBV7-3, the J call TRBJ1-1, with 10 bases fitting TRBD1. The CDR3 consists of 13 residues. Per the germline V gene, CDR1 is SGHTA and CDR2 is FQGTGA. Germline trimming cut 5 bases from V and 6 bases from J; bases unmatched to any gene: 3. Incomplete CDR3 DNA: TGTGCCAGCAGCCGACAGGGGGCCCCTGAA. It translates to CASSRQGAPE. The whole CDR3 sequence is CASSRQGAPEAFF.

In regard to this clone: The read ends 3 residues early relative to the CDR3; the germline J gene fills the gap. The chain is built from TRBV7-2 and TRBJ2-3, with D possibly called TRBD1 or TRBD2 (6 bases each). Deletions cut 5 bases from V and 6 bases from J, with 18 bases between. The CDR3 runs 15 residues. Germline V gives CDR1 SGHTA, CDR2 FQGNSA. The part of the CDR3 DNA that was read is TGTGCCAGCAGCGCTCAAGGGGGAGGTGGTGATACG. Residues: CASSAQGGGGDT. The complete CDR3 protein is CASSAQGGGGDTQYF.

A word on this clone: The read stops 3 residues short of the end of the CDR3; the missing end is completed from the germline J gene. This chain links TRBV7-8 with TRBJ1-5, with TRBD1 as a possible D gene (6 bases). The CDR3 covers 13 residues. V gave up 5 bases and J gave up 7 bases, with 12 bases separating them. CDR1 SGHVS and CDR2 FQNEAQ come from the germline V gene. This chain's CDR3 is CASSLRQEQPQHF. Partial CDR3 DNA: TGTGCCAGCAGCCTGAGACAGGAACAGCCC.

Concerning this clone itself: From the germline J gene comes the end of the CDR3, since the read stops 3 residues before it. The chain has TRBV5-5 and TRBJ2-1; no firm D call. This CDR3 has 13 amino acids. V lost 0 bases, J lost 2 bases, and 3 bases lay in between. Germline CDR1 reads SGHKS; CDR2 reads YYEKEE (reference sequence). The part of the CDR3 DNA that was read is TGTGCCAGCAGCTTGGATACCTACAATGAG. It codes for CASSLDTYNE. The entire CDR3 protein is CASSLDTYNEQFF.

About this clone itself: The CDR3 end lies 3 residues beyond the end of the read and is filled in from the germline J gene. The chain carries TRBV30 and TRBJ2-2, with a possible D match to TRBD1 (6 bases). The V gene's germline CDR1 is GTSNPN and CDR2 SVGIG (reference sequence). The length of the CDR3 is 15 residues. CDR3 bases read: TGTGCCTGGAGGCAACAGGGCGGTCGTAACTCACCG. This sequence encodes CAWRQQGGRNSP. The full CDR3 protein is CAWRQQGGRNSPLFF.

A word on this clone: The read ends 3 residues before the CDR3 terminus; that terminus is restored from the germline J gene. The chain couples TRBV11-3 to TRBJ2-2; 7 bases line up with TRBD2. V lost 1 base, J lost 8 bases, and 7 bases stayed unmatched. Germline loops: CDR1 SGHNT, CDR2 YENEEA. This CDR3 spans 15 amino acids. Incomplete CDR3 DNA: TGTGCCAGCAGCTTAGCCGGAGCGGGAACGGGGGAG. It is translated as CASSLAGAGTGE. The whole CDR3 is CASSLAGAGTGELFF.

With respect to this clone: Read data end 3 residues before the CDR3 end; the end is taken from the germline J gene. The V call is TRBV30, the J call TRBJ1-2, with D maybe TRBD1 (5 bases). The CDR3 consists of 14 residues. The germline V gene has CDR1 GTSNPN and CDR2 SVGIG (reference sequence). The CDR3: CAAGGDGGSYDYTF. CDR3 bases read: TGTGCCGCTGGGGGGGACGGGGGGTCCTACGAC.

Comments on this clone: The CDR3 end is not reached by the read, which stops 3 residues before it; the germline J gene fills it in. This chain joins TRBV20-1 and TRBJ1-5, with 11 bases identical to TRBD1. The germline V gene encodes CDR1 DFQATT and CDR2 SNEGSKA (reference sequence). V gave up 3 bases and J gave up 1 base; unmatched junction bases: 8. The CDR3 totals 17 residues. CDR3 amino acids: CSASTGTGGFSNQPQHF. The CDR3 bases that were read are TGCAGTGCTAGTACCGGGACAGGGGGGTTCAGCAATCAGCCC.

On this clone: The read comes to an end 3 residues before the CDR3 does, leaving the germline J gene to fill in the end. The genes are TRBV4-1 and TRBJ2-7; a possible D gene is TRBD2 (5 bases). The germline CDR1 and CDR2 sequences are MGHRA and YSYEKL. V was cut by 4 bases and J by 3 bases, with 7 bases left in between. The CDR3 extends over 12 amino acids. The sequenced CDR3 bases are TGCGCCAGCAGCCCTCGGGGCTACGAG. Its protein product is CASSPRGYE. The whole CDR3 protein is CASSPRGYEQYF.

As concerns this clone: The CDR3 end is not reached by the read, which stops 3 residues before it; the germline J gene fills it in. The V call is TRBV6-2 or TRBV6-3, the J call TRBJ2-7, with TRBD1 matching 8 bases. The germline gives CDR1 MNHEY, CDR2 SVGEGT. The J segment lost 3 bases and the V segment lost 8 bases, leaving 9 bases of the junction unmatched. This CDR3 is 14 amino acids long. The CDR3 bases that were read are TGTGCCAGCGTACGCGGGACAGGAGTCTACGAG. Residues: CASVRGTGVYE. The entire CDR3 protein reads CASVRGTGVYEQYF.

The part of the CDR3 DNA that was read is TGTGCCAGCAGCCCAGGGACAACAAACACTGAA. This encodes CASSPGTTNTE. The whole CDR3 reads CASSPGTTNTEAFF. V and J are TRBV7-6 and TRBJ1-1, with a weak D call TRBD1 (6 bases). The read ends 3 residues shy of where the CDR3 ends; the end is completed using the germline J gene. This CDR3 spans 14 amino acids. Trimming removed 5 bases at V and 2 bases at J, with 12 bases between. Germline V gene sequence: CDR1 SGHVS, CDR2 FNYEAQ.

As regards this clone: The read ends 3 residues before the CDR3 terminus; that terminus is restored from the germline J gene. This sequence joins TRBV7-2 and TRBJ1-2, with D unclear. The germline V gene encodes CDR1 SGHTA and CDR2 FQGNSA. CDR3 size: 14 residues. CDR3 loop: CASSLLAGVNDYTF. Partial CDR3 DNA: TGTGCCAGCAGCCTACTAGCGGGAGTCAATGAC.

Remarks on this clone: With the read ending 3 residues before the CDR3 end, the germline J gene is used to fill in that end. Other DNA sequences in this specimen translate into the identical CDR3. This chain connects TRBV19 to TRBJ2-3; 10 bases line up with TRBD2. Germline CDR1 reads LNHDA; CDR2 reads SQIVND (reference sequence). The CDR3 spans 13 residues. Trimming removed 5 bases from V and 6 bases from J; junction bases left unmatched: 2. The part of the CDR3 DNA that was read is TGTGCCAGTAGTTTGGGACTAGCGGATACG. As protein: CASSLGLADT. The entire CDR3 protein reads CASSLGLADTQYF.

Notes on this clone: The read falls 3 residues short of the CDR3 end, and the missing part is taken from the germline J gene. This rearrangement joins TRBV5-6 to TRBJ2-4; 10 bases fit TRBD1. Looked up from germline, CDR1 is SGHDT and CDR2 is YYEEEE. The junction had 5 bases not matched to a gene; V was cut back by 2 bases and J by 9 bases. The CDR3 consists of 14 residues. The CDR3 bases that were read are TGTGCCAGCAGCTTTGGGACAGGGGAAAGCATT. This translates into CASSFGTGESI. The entire CDR3 protein is CASSFGTGESIQYF.

For this clone: With the read ending 3 residues before the CDR3 end, the germline J gene is used to fill in that end. The chain carries TRBV30 and TRBJ1-2; D not resolved. The CDR3 loop spans 15 amino acids. CDR1 and CDR2 from the germline V gene are GTSNPN and SVGIG (reference sequence). CDR3 sequence reads: CAWSVGGEGTDTYTF. The covered CDR3 bases are TGTGCCTGGAGTGTAGGTGGAGAGGGCACAGATACC. The full variable domain, completed using reference TRBV30 and TRBJ1-2, is SQTIHQWPATLVQPVGSPLSLECTVEGTSNPNLYWYRQAAGRGLQLLFYSVGIGQISSEVPQNLSASRPQDRQFILSSKKLLLSDSGFYLCAWSVGGEGTDTYTFGSGTRLTVV.

About this clone: The read halts 3 residues ahead of the CDR3 end, with the missing end drawn from the germline J gene. This chain joins TRBV2 and TRBJ2-7; D may be TRBD1 (5 bases). The V gene's germline CDR1 is SNHLY and CDR2 FYNNEI. The germline V and J ends were trimmed by 8 bases and 2 bases, with 7 bases remaining between them. The CDR3 loop spans 11 amino acids. The CDR3 bases that were read are TGTGCCAGCGTGGGGCCCTACGAG. Amino acid sequence: CASVGPYE. The whole CDR3 reads CASVGPYEQYF.

Worth noting for this clone: The read finishes 3 residues shy of the CDR3 end, and the germline J gene is used to complete it. The rearrangement links TRBV11-2 to TRBJ1-4; 9 positions agree with TRBD1. From germline, CDR1 is SGHAT and CDR2 FQNNGV. V dropped 5 bases and J dropped 8; count of bases not matched to a gene: 6. The CDR3 totals 14 residues. The CDR3 reads CASSATGGIEKLFF. CDR3 DNA (partial): TGTGCCAGCAGCGCAACAGGGGGCATAGAAAAA.

As concerns this clone: The CDR3 goes on 3 residues after the read ends, and that part is filled in from the germline J gene. The rearrangement links TRBV5-4 to TRBJ1-1; 7 bases are shared with TRBD1. With 6 bases clipped from V and 4 bases from J, the junction kept 9 bases outside the gene matches. The germline gives CDR1 SGHNT, CDR2 YYREEE (reference sequence). CDR3 length: 14 residues. The part of the CDR3 DNA that was read is TGTGCCAGCACCCTGACAGGGACAACCACTGAA. This gives the protein CASTLTGTTTE. The whole CDR3 region reads CASTLTGTTTEAFF.

As for this clone: The sequence runs out 3 residues before the end of the CDR3; the remainder is reconstructed from the germline J gene. This chain connects TRBV5-1 to TRBJ1-1, with TRBD1 matching over 7 bases. Germline lookup yields CDR1 SGHRS and CDR2 YFSETQ. The V gene end was trimmed by 4 bases and the J gene end by 0 bases; junction bases not matched to a gene: 3. The CDR3 totals 14 residues. The part of the CDR3 DNA that was read is TGCGCCAGCAGCCCCCAGGGGGTGAACACTGAA. Amino acids: CASSPQGVNTE. The entire CDR3 protein is CASSPQGVNTEAFF.

In the case of this clone: The read stops 3 residues short of the end of the CDR3; the missing end is completed from the germline J gene. The J gene is TRBJ1-2, the V gene TRBV20-1; TRBD1 matches 7 bases. Germline CDR1 is DFQATT and CDR2 is SNEGSKA (reference sequence). J was trimmed by 1 base and V by 7 bases; bases with no gene match: 9. This CDR3 spans 14 amino acids. The CDR3 bases that were read are TGCAGTGTTAACTCAGGGGGAAATAACTATGGC. Protein: CSVNSGGNNYG. The CDR3 in its entirety is CSVNSGGNNYGYTF.

In the case of this clone: Sequencing ends 3 residues short of the CDR3 end; the germline J gene provides the rest. The chain couples TRBV6-1 to TRBJ2-7, with 7 bases that match TRBD1. CDR3 length: 16 residues. Germline values: CDR1 MNHNS, CDR2 SASEGT. With 1 base clipped from V and 1 base from J, the junction kept 7 bases outside the gene matches. CDR3 DNA (partial): TGTGCCAGCAGTGAAGGGACTGGGACAGATTCCTACGAG. This translates into CASSEGTGTDSYE. From start to end, the CDR3 is CASSEGTGTDSYEQYF.